Below, 21 T cell receptor beta chains from the same sample are listed, as sequenced in a study of cytomegalovirus exposure and HLA in healthy donors. Method: immunoSEQ multiplex PCR; TCRdb's copy keeps in-frame clones and lacks some. The sample includes fewer than 200,000 clones, roughly 84% of them seen just once. The sample comprised PBMCs. These receptors all come from a woman aged 18-35 years in good health and CMV-seropositive.

The V call is TRBV10-3, the J call TRBJ2-3, with 8 positions matching TRBD2. Germline CDR1 and CDR2: ENHRY and SYGVKD. V lost 3 bases, J lost 0 bases, and 5 bases stayed unmatched. This CDR3 region has 16 residues. CDR3 in DNA: TGTGCCATCAGTGAAGGGTTAGCGGGGAGCACAGATACGCAGTATTTT. Amino acids: CAISEGLAGSTDTQYF.

The V gene is TRBV10-3, the J gene TRBJ2-2; tentative D call: TRBD2 (5 bases). This CDR3 region has 17 residues. CDR1 ENHRY and CDR2 SYGVKD come from the germline V gene. V was shortened by 5 bases and J by 1 base, with 17 bases between the two germline ends. In DNA, the CDR3 is TGTGCCATCAGTTCTCCTGGGAGACCAGAGAACACCGGGGAGCTGTTTTTT. Protein product: CAISSPGRPENTGELFF.

This clone came up once. The chain recombines TRBV20-1 with TRBJ2-1; the D is unclear. Trimming shortened V by 4 bases and J by 8 bases, and 6 bases separated the two germline ends. The CDR3 runs to 10 residues. Per germline, CDR1 DFQATT and CDR2 SNEGSKA (reference sequence). The CDR3 DNA follows: TGCAGTGCTACTATGGATGAGCAGTTCTTC. Translating gives CSATMDEQFF.

The chain carries TRBV5-1 and TRBJ2-3, with 10 bases that match TRBD2. CDR3 length: 15 residues. Trimming removed 4 bases from V and 2 bases from J; junction bases left unmatched: 4. CDR1 is SGHRS and CDR2 is YFSETQ in the germline V gene. CDR3 DNA: TGCGCCAGCAGCCCACTAGCGGGAAACACAGATACGCAGTATTTT. Its translation is CASSPLAGNTDTQYF.

J is TRBJ2-1 and V is TRBV11-2, with a possible D match to TRBD1 (5 bases). V was trimmed by 1 base and J by 8 bases, leaving 15 bases between them. Germline values: CDR1 SGHAT, CDR2 FQNNGV. This CDR3 contains 15 residues. The CDR3 bases are TGTGCCAGCAGCTTAGGGTTCAGGGATAACGATGAGCAGTTCTTC. It encodes CASSLGFRDNDEQFF.

The genes are TRBV15 and TRBJ1-1; 9 bases match TRBD1. J was trimmed by 2 bases and V by 1 base; bases with no gene match: 2. This CDR3 comprises 15 residues. Germline CDR1 LNHNV, CDR2 YYDKDF (reference sequence). Here the CDR3 reads CATSRADRGNTEAFF. CDR3 sequence (DNA): TGTGCCACCAGCAGAGCGGACAGGGGAAACACTGAAGCTTTCTTT. Using reference TRBV15 and TRBJ1-1 for the parts outside the CDR3, the full variable domain is DAMVIQNPRYQVTQFGKPVTLSCSQTLNHNVMYWYQQKSSQAPKLLFHYYDKDFNNEADTPDNFQSRRPNTSFCFLDIRSPGLGDTAMYLCATSRADRGNTEAFFGQGTRLTVV.

The chain joins TRBV9 to TRBJ2-5; D not certain. The CDR3 extends over 13 amino acids. Germline V lookup: CDR1 SGDLS, CDR2 YYNGEE. V lost 2 bases to trimming and J lost 4 bases, with 9 bases between them. This CDR3 is CASSVRLGETQYF. CDR3 coding DNA: TGTGCCAGCAGCGTCCGCCTCGGAGAGACCCAGTACTTC.

This chain uses TRBV7-8 with TRBJ2-1; 11 positions agree with TRBD2. CDR3 size: 19 residues. V shed 2 bases and J 6 bases; nucleotides not matched to a gene: 15. The germline V gene encodes CDR1 SGHVS and CDR2 FQNEAQ. CDR3 nucleotides: TGTGCCAGCAGCTTAACGGTGAACCTAGCGGGGGGCATGGGCAATGAGCAGTTCTTC. Residues: CASSLTVNLAGGMGNEQFF. The entire variable domain, with the rest obtained from reference TRBV7-8 and TRBJ2-1, is as follows: GAGVSQSPRYKVAKRGQDVALRCDPISGHVSLFWYQQALGQGPEFLTYFQNEAQLDKSGLPSDRFFAERPEGSVSTLKIQRTQQEDSAVYLCASSLTVNLAGGMGNEQFFGPGTRLTVL.

The V gene is TRBV4-1, the J gene TRBJ2-2; a weak D match, TRBD2 (6 bases). The CDR3 consists of 17 residues. The V gene lost 1 base and the J gene lost 5 bases, with 17 bases spanning the gap. In germline, CDR1 is MGHRA, CDR2 YSYEKL. The CDR3 is CASSQVDMGLLTGELFF. In DNA, the CDR3 is TGCGCCAGCAGCCAAGTCGACATGGGACTTCTAACCGGGGAGCTGTTTTTT.

The rearrangement links TRBV7-3 to TRBJ2-1; no firm D call. V gave up 3 bases and J gave up 6 bases, with 6 bases separating them. Germline-derived CDR1 and CDR2 are SGHTA and FQGTGA. The CDR3 sequence is 12 residues long. CDR3 sequence (DNA): TGTGCCAGCAGCTTGAGTCGCAATGAGCAGTTCTTC. It is translated as CASSLSRNEQFF.

In this sample, this clone turned up a few times. This chain uses TRBV6-5 with TRBJ2-1; maybe TRBD2 (6 bases). With 4 bases removed from V and 2 bases from J, the gap between germline ends came to 15 bases. Germline CDR1 reads MNHEY; CDR2 reads SVGAGI. The CDR3 consists of 16 residues. CDR3 DNA sequence: TGTGCCAGCAGTTCCCGTAGGACTACTCCCTACAATGAGCAGTTCTTC. Translated: CASSSRRTTPYNEQFF.

V and J are TRBV10-3 and TRBJ2-5, with 7 positions matching TRBD1. Per germline, CDR1 ENHRY and CDR2 SYGVKD. V shed 4 bases, J shed 2 bases, and the junction held 1 base outside the gene matches. CDR3 length: 13 residues. CDR3: CAISGRGQETQYF. The CDR3, as DNA: TGTGCCATCAGTGGCAGGGGGCAAGAGACCCAGTACTTC.

In this sample, this clone turned up a few times. The chain combines TRBV7-3 with TRBJ2-5, with a possible D match to TRBD1 (6 bases). CDR3 length: 13 amino acids. Germline CDR1 SGHTA, CDR2 FQGTGA. Trimming took off 4 bases at V and 3 bases at J, with 9 bases between the two ends. The CDR3: CASSSTGKETQYF. Here the CDR3 DNA reads TGTGCCAGCAGCTCTACAGGGAAAGAGACCCAGTACTTC.

The chain couples TRBV5-1 to TRBJ2-2, with a possible D match to TRBD2 (5 bases). Germline V gene lookup returns CDR1 SGHRS and CDR2 YFSETQ. The CDR3 is made up of 12 amino acids. The V and J ends lost 4 bases and 5 bases respectively, with 6 bases between them. The DNA for the CDR3 is TGCGCCAGCAGCCCGGGGACCGGGGAGCTGTTTTTT. Amino acids: CASSPGTGELFF.

The chain uses TRBV5-1 and TRBJ1-2, with a weak D call TRBD1 (6 bases). This CDR3 has 17 residues. Trimming shortened V by 4 bases and J by 1 base, and 20 bases separated the two germline ends. Looked up from germline, CDR1 is SGHRS and CDR2 is YFSETQ. The CDR3 nucleotides read TGCGCCAGCAGCCCTAAGCGCCCAACAGGGTTTAACTATGGCTACACCTTC. Translating gives CASSPKRPTGFNYGYTF.

V gene TRBV18 combines with J gene TRBJ1-2; D not resolved. Germline CDR1 is KGHSH and CDR2 is LQKENI. Deletions cut 3 bases from V and 5 bases from J, with 13 bases between. The CDR3 has 14 residues. The CDR3 coding sequence is TGTGCCAGCTCACCGGCGGGCTCTGGTTATGGCTACACCTTC. Encoded protein: CASSPAGSGYGYTF.

This chain uses TRBV5-4 with TRBJ2-5; 9 nucleotides line up with TRBD1. The ends lost 4 bases at V and 2 bases at J; junction bases unmatched: 6. CDR3 length equals 15 residues. Germline values: CDR1 SGHNT, CDR2 YYREEE (reference sequence). This chain's CDR3 is CASSGGTGKQETQYF. The CDR3 DNA reads TGTGCCAGCAGCGGAGGGACAGGGAAACAAGAGACCCAGTACTTC.

The rearrangement joins TRBV18 to TRBJ2-6; D gene ambiguous. This CDR3 spans 15 amino acids. Germline lookup yields CDR1 KGHSH and CDR2 LQKENI. V was clipped by 6 bases and J by 0 bases, with 9 bases between them. The CDR3: CASSRQDSGANVLTF. CDR3 sequence (DNA): TGTGCCAGCTCCCGTCAGGACTCTGGGGCCAACGTCCTGACTTTC.

The rearrangement uses TRBV5-6 and TRBJ1-1, with a possible D match to TRBD1 (5 bases). The germline CDR1 and CDR2 sequences are SGHDT and YYEEEE. Trimming cost V 5 bases and J 1 base, with 15 bases left between them. CDR3 size: 15 residues. CDR3 nucleotide sequence: TGTGCCAGCAGGCTATTAACAGGAGCGAACACTGAAGCTTTCTTT. Its translation: CASRLLTGANTEAFF.

The chain combines TRBV7-9 with TRBJ2-7; 9 bases map to TRBD2. Germline V gene sequence: CDR1 SEHNR, CDR2 FQNEAQ (reference sequence). Losses at the gene ends were 7 bases for V and 3 bases for J; bases not matched to a gene: 10. This CDR3 has 15 residues. CDR3 loop: CASTHVTSGVYEQYF. The CDR3 DNA sequence: TGTGCCAGCACTCATGTGACTAGCGGAGTCTACGAGCAGTACTTC.

The rearrangement joins TRBV30 to TRBJ1-4; unclear D gene. The V gene's germline CDR1 is GTSNPN and CDR2 SVGIG (reference sequence). The CDR3 runs to 10 residues. The V gene lost 3 bases and the J gene lost 7 bases, with 3 bases spanning the gap. The chain's CDR3 is CAWRREKLFF. Written as DNA, the CDR3 is TGTGCCTGGAGGCGTGAAAAACTGTTTTTT.